The clone carrying this TCR beta chain was counted ten times or more. The data were taken from a study of T cells in Graves' hyperthyroidism and ophthalmopathy. What was amplified from RNA transcripts were TCR beta CDR3 regions. Researchers ran a first-round RT-PCR on the TCR CDR3 using the HTBI primer set. TCRdb itself ran the multiplex PCR reads through MiXCR, one entry per CDR3 protein. This table has some 350,000 distinct CDR3 sequences, over 12% appearing once. Source material: blood. The TCR sequence derives from an older woman with Graves' ophthalmopathy.

Here the CDR3 reads CASSPRTGRGLTDTQYF. In nucleotides, the CDR3 is TGTGCCAGCAGCCCGAGGACAGGGAGGGGGCTCACAGATACGCAGTATTTT. V usage is TRBV7-8 and J usage is TRBJ2-3; D is perhaps TRBD1 (8 bases). The CDR3 runs to 17 residues. V shed 5 bases and J shed 2 bases, with 20 bases lying between them. Germline V lookup: CDR1 SGHVS, CDR2 FQNEAQ.